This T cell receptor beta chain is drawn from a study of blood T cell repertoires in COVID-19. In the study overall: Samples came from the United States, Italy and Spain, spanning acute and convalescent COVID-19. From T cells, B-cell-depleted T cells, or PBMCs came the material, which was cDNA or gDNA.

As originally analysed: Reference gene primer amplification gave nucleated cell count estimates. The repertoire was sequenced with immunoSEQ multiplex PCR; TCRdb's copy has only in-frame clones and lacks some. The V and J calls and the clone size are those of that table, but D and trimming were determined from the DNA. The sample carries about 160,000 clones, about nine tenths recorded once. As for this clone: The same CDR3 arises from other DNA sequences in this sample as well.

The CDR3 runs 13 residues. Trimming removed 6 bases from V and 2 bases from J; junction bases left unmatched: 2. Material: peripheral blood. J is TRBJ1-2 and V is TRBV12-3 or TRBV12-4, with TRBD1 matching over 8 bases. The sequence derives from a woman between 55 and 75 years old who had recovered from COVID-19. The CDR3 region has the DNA TGTGCCAGCAGCCGGGACAGGAACTATGGCTACACCTTC. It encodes CASSRDRNYGYTF.